Listed here are 25 T cell receptor beta chains from one sample, sequenced in a study of T cell changes during pregnancy in multiple sclerosis. TCRdb keeps only in-frame clones here, not all; method: immunoSEQ multiplex PCR. The data hold around 42,000 clones, with more than 85% observed a single time. Sequencing was performed on CD4+ T cells from peripheral blood mononuclear cells, taken in the second trimester of pregnancy. The receptors here all came from a female donor in good health, enrolled as a control in a pregnancy study.

This chain joins TRBV10-3 and TRBJ2-1, with D maybe TRBD1 (5 bases). Germline lookup yields CDR1 ENHRY and CDR2 SYGVKD. The length of the CDR3 is 12 residues. V lost 6 bases and J lost 8, with 11 bases in between. The CDR3 loop is CAISPGRHEQFF. CDR3 DNA: TGTGCCATCAGCCCAGGGCGCCATGAGCAGTTCTTC.

The chain uses TRBV5-1 and TRBJ1-4; possibly TRBD1 for D (6 bases). Germline V lookup: CDR1 SGHRS, CDR2 YFSETQ. The CDR3 has 14 amino acids. V gave up 4 bases and J gave up 8 bases, with 15 bases separating them. CDR3 in DNA: TGCGCCAGCAGCCCGGAGGGGGGGCAAGAAAAACTGTTTTTT. Its translation: CASSPEGGQEKLFF.

This chain links TRBV19 with TRBJ2-5; 8 bases align to TRBD2. The CDR3 contains 15 residues. Germline assignment: CDR1 LNHDA and CDR2 SQIVND (reference sequence). The J segment lost 5 bases and the V segment lost 1 base, leaving 6 bases of the junction unmatched. CDR3 loop: CASSIAGGVSETQYF. As DNA, the CDR3 is TGTGCCAGTAGTATAGCGGGGGGGGTGTCGGAGACCCAGTACTTC. Using reference TRBV19 and TRBJ2-5 for the parts outside the CDR3, the full variable domain is DGGITQSPKYLFRKEGQNVTLSCEQNLNHDAMYWYRQDPGQGLRLIYYSQIVNDFQKGDIAEGYSVSREKKESFPLTVTSAQKNPTAFYLCASSIAGGVSETQYFGPGTRLLVL.

This chain links TRBV5-1 with TRBJ2-4, with D tentatively TRBD1 (6 bases). The CDR3 is 13 amino acids. The germline V gene encodes CDR1 SGHRS and CDR2 YFSETQ. V was cut by 4 bases and J by 6 bases, with 11 bases left in between. CDR3 residues: CASSPGESNIQYF. The CDR3 DNA follows: TGCGCCAGCAGCCCAGGGGAGTCAAACATTCAGTACTTC.

This chain uses TRBV27 with TRBJ1-1; 8 bases are shared with TRBD1. The CDR3 is made up of 16 amino acids. The trim removed 5 bases at V and 0 bases at J, leaving 8 bases unmatched. Germline loops: CDR1 MNHEY, CDR2 SMNVEV (reference sequence). CDR3 amino acids: CASSRQGFVVNTEAFF. In nucleotides, the CDR3 is TGTGCCAGCAGTAGACAGGGGTTCGTGGTGAACACTGAAGCTTTCTTT.

This rearrangement joins TRBV15 to TRBJ2-6; 7 nucleotides agree with TRBD2. With V trimmed by 6 bases and J by 1 base, 3 bases remained unmatched. The germline gives CDR1 LNHNV, CDR2 YYDKDF (reference sequence). The CDR3 has 15 residues. CDR3 sequence (DNA): TGTGCCACCAGTCCTAGCGGATCTGGGGCCAACGTCCTGACTTTC. This encodes CATSPSGSGANVLTF.

V usage is TRBV27 and J usage is TRBJ2-3, with TRBD2 matching over 11 bases. The ends lost 3 bases at V and 2 bases at J; junction bases unmatched: 10. The CDR3 has 18 residues. Looked up from germline, CDR1 is MNHEY and CDR2 is SMNVEV (reference sequence). As DNA, the CDR3 is TGTGCCAGCAGTTTGTATCCGGGACTAGCGGCGAACACAGATACGCAGTATTTT. Translating gives CASSLYPGLAANTDTQYF.

The chain couples TRBV5-6 to TRBJ2-7; D unresolved. Germline CDR1 is SGHDT and CDR2 is YYEEEE. The CDR3 sequence is 19 residues long. V lost 4 bases, J lost 5 bases, and 31 bases lay in between. As DNA, the CDR3 is TGTGCCAGCAGCCACCCCCTTTGGGTTACTCCTACGAGCGCGAACGAGCAGTACTTC. It yields the protein CASSHPLWVTPTSANEQYF. Variable domain in full (rest from reference TRBV5-6 and TRBJ2-7): DAGVTQSPTHLIKTRGQQVTLRCSPKSGHDTVSWYQQALGQGPQFIFQYYEEEERQRGNFPDRFSGHQFPNYSSELNVNALLLGDSALYLCASSHPLWVTPTSANEQYFGPGTRLTVT.

This rearrangement joins TRBV9 to TRBJ2-7; 9 bases are shared with TRBD1. CDR1 and CDR2 (germline): SGDLS, YYNGEE. Trimming cost V 3 bases and J 5 bases; bases outside gene matches: 15. This CDR3 is built from 17 residues. The CDR3 region has the DNA TGTGCCAGCAGCGATGCGGGCCGGACAGGGGAAGTTCACGAGCAGTACTTC. This translates into CASSDAGRTGEVHEQYF.

The genes are TRBV9 and TRBJ2-7, with D uncertain. The CDR3 extends over 12 amino acids. V was clipped by 4 bases and J by 3 bases, with 8 bases between them. Germline CDR1 and CDR2: SGDLS and YYNGEE. CDR3 amino acids: CASSFSDYEQYF. CDR3 in DNA: TGTGCCAGCAGCTTCAGCGACTACGAGCAGTACTTC.

The CDR3 protein is CASSLFGTTDNEQFF. For the CDR3, the DNA is TGTGCCAGCAGCTTGTTCGGGACAACTGACAATGAGCAGTTCTTC. This chain links TRBV11-3 with TRBJ2-1, with D perhaps matching TRBD1 (6 bases). The CDR3 contains 15 residues. The germline CDR1 and CDR2 sequences are SGHNT and YENEEA. V lost 3 bases and J lost 5, with 14 bases in between.

The chain has TRBV9 and TRBJ2-5; maybe TRBD2 (7 bases). The CDR3 extends over 16 amino acids. From germline, CDR1 is SGDLS and CDR2 YYNGEE. Trimming pared 0 bases from V and 4 bases from J, leaving 16 bases between. The chain's CDR3 is CASSVVGGATRETQYF. The CDR3 nucleotides are TGTGCCAGCAGCGTAGTGGGGGGGGCGACGAGAGAGACCCAGTACTTC.

In its sample, this clone was seen a few times. V is TRBV7-2 and J is TRBJ1-1; D uncertain. V was clipped by 4 bases and J by 11 bases, with 20 bases between them. This CDR3 has 14 amino acids. Germline lookup yields CDR1 SGHTA and CDR2 FQGNSA. The CDR3, as DNA: TGTGCCAGCAGCTCGTTACCGACCCGCCTGCGGGCTTTCTTT. It codes for CASSSLPTRLRAFF.

V usage is TRBV4-3 and J usage is TRBJ2-5; 8 bases are a match to TRBD1. The CDR3 covers 15 residues. V gave up 1 base and J gave up 6 bases; unmatched junction bases: 7. Per germline, CDR1 LGHNA and CDR2 YSLEER. The DNA of the CDR3 is TGCGCCAGCAGCCAAGGCCCAGGGGGCGGGAAGACCCAGTACTTC. Its protein product is CASSQGPGGGKTQYF.

The rearrangement joins TRBV29-1 to TRBJ2-2, with 12 bases identical to TRBD1. Germline V lookup: CDR1 SQVTM, CDR2 ANQGSEA. With V trimmed by 7 bases and J by 1 base, 10 bases remained unmatched. This CDR3 is built from 17 residues. CDR3: CSALGTGGVENTGELFF. The CDR3 nucleotides are TGCAGCGCTTTAGGGACAGGGGGCGTCGAGAACACCGGGGAGCTGTTTTTT.

The chain joins TRBV7-2 to TRBJ1-4, with 7 bases matching TRBD1. V shed 4 bases and J 7 bases; nucleotides not matched to a gene: 9. Germline CDR1 SGHTA, CDR2 FQGNSA. The CDR3 totals 15 residues. The CDR3: CASSSMGQQSEKLFF. CDR3 DNA: TGTGCCAGCAGCTCGATGGGACAGCAAAGTGAAAAACTGTTTTTT.

The CDR3 DNA is TGTGCCAGCAGCGGACAGGAAAACATTCAGTACTTC. Translating gives CASSGQENIQYF. J is TRBJ2-4 and V is TRBV5-6; 7 bases align to TRBD1. The ends lost 4 bases at V and 5 bases at J; junction bases unmatched: 0. Germline assignment: CDR1 SGHDT and CDR2 YYEEEE. The CDR3 sequence is 12 residues long.

The rearrangement joins TRBV27 to TRBJ2-7; TRBD1 aligns across 7 bases. V lost 3 bases, J lost 3 bases, and 5 bases stayed unmatched. From germline, CDR1 is MNHEY and CDR2 SMNVEV (reference sequence). The CDR3 is made up of 14 amino acids. CDR3 DNA: TGTGCCAGCAGTTTTCCGAGACAGGGCTACGAGCAGTACTTC. It codes for CASSFPRQGYEQYF.

The chain is built from TRBV19 and TRBJ2-2, with 10 positions matching TRBD2. CDR1 LNHDA and CDR2 SQIVND come from the germline V gene (reference sequence). The CDR3 length is 16 residues. The V segment lost 0 bases and the J segment 3 bases; nucleotides outside the gene matches: 1. The CDR3 spells CASSIDSGGDTGELFF. CDR3 nucleotide sequence: TGTGCCAGTAGTATAGACAGCGGGGGGGACACCGGGGAGCTGTTTTTT.

This clone was seen just once. The chain joins TRBV15 to TRBJ2-5; no clear D gene. Trimming removed 8 bases at V and 1 base at J, with 14 bases between. The CDR3 runs 14 residues. Germline values: CDR1 LNHNV, CDR2 YYDKDF (reference sequence). CDR3 coding DNA: TGTGCCACCGCCTTAAGTAACACCCAAGAGACCCAGTACTTC. Its translation: CATALSNTQETQYF.

This chain connects TRBV5-1 to TRBJ1-5; 7 bases match TRBD1. This CDR3 region has 14 residues. V trimming: 4 bases; J trimming: 2 bases; junction bases outside the gene matches: 3. In germline, CDR1 is SGHRS, CDR2 YFSETQ. This chain's CDR3 is CASSPGTGNQPQHF. In DNA, the CDR3 is TGCGCCAGCAGCCCGGGGACAGGCAATCAGCCCCAGCATTTT.

The genes are TRBV30 and TRBJ2-2; D perhaps matches TRBD2 (7 bases). CDR1 is GTSNPN and CDR2 is SVGIG in the germline V gene (reference sequence). Trimming shortened V by 5 bases and J by 5 bases, and 18 bases separated the two germline ends. The CDR3 consists of 15 residues. The DNA of the CDR3 is TGTGCCTGGCATGGGGGGGGGCGCGGAACCGGGGAGCTGTTTTTT. It encodes CAWHGGGRGTGELFF.

The chain employs TRBV7-2 and TRBJ2-3; TRBD2 aligns across 12 bases. V shed 1 base and J 1 base; nucleotides not matched to a gene: 6. CDR3 length equals 18 residues. Germline V gene lookup returns CDR1 SGHTA and CDR2 FQGNSA. The CDR3 DNA sequence: TGTGCCAGCAGCTTAGTGTCTAGCGGGAGGGGGGGCACAGATACGCAGTATTTT. Amino acid sequence: CASSLVSSGRGGTDTQYF.

The rearrangement uses TRBV29-1 and TRBJ2-1; 8 bases fit TRBD1. The V and J ends lost 6 bases and 2 bases, in that order; junction bases with no gene match: 6. Germline CDR1 is SQVTM and CDR2 is ANQGSEA. The CDR3 has 14 amino acids. Written as DNA, the CDR3 is TGCAGCGTCCTTTCGGACAGGGCCTACAATGAGCAGTTCTTC. Translation: CSVLSDRAYNEQFF.

This chain uses TRBV5-4 with TRBJ2-2; the D gene is possibly TRBD1 (8 bases). This CDR3 region has 17 residues. Trimming removed 3 bases from V and 4 bases from J, with 19 bases in between. CDR1 and CDR2 from the germline V gene are SGHNT and YYREEE (reference sequence). The CDR3 region has the DNA TGTGCCAGCAGCTCGGGGATACAGGGGGGGCGCACCGGGGAGCTGTTTTTT. Its translation: CASSSGIQGGRTGELFF. Full variable domain (missing parts from reference TRBV5-4 and TRBJ2-2): ETGVTQSPTHLIKTRGQQVTLRCSSQSGHNTVSWYQQALGQGPQFIFQYYREEENGRGNFPPRFSGLQFPNYSSELNVNALELDDSALYLCASSSGIQGGRTGELFFGEGSRLTVL.